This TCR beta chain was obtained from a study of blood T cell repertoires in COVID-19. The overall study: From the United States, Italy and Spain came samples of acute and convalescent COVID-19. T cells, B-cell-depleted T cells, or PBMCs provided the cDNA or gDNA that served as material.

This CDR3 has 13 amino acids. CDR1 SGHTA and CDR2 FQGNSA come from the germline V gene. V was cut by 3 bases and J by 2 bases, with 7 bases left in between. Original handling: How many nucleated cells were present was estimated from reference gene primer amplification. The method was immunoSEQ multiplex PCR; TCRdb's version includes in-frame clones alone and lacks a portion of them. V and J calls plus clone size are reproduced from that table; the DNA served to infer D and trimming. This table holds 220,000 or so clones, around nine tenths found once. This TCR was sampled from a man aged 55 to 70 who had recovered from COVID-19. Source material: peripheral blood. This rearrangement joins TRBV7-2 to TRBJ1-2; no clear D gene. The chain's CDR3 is CASSFSGNYGYTF. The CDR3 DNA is TGTGCCAGCAGCTTCTCCGGGAACTATGGCTACACCTTC.